The rows below give T cell receptor beta chains drawn from one sample of a study of blood T cell repertoires in COVID-19. Measured with immunoSEQ multiplex PCR; TCRdb has only the in-frame clones, and not every one. This repertoire shows some 45,000 clones, almost 85% found once; its top ten account for 11% to 15%. Sequencing input: peripheral blood. These TCRs come from a human donor in a cohort sampled during active COVID-19. CDR3s include the opening cysteine and the closing phenylalanine or tryptophan. Fields, in order: D gene, CDR3 length, V gene, J gene, clone size, CDR3 protein, CDR3 DNA. A D gene is named only where the DNA matches it firmly. Clone size is not always given. Where it is, it says once, few, many or a class for expanded clones.

d_gene: TRBD2
len: 13
v_gene: TRBV2
j_gene: TRBJ2-5
abundance: -
CDR3aa: CASSTSDQETQYF
CDR3nt: TGTGCCAGCAGTACTAGCGACCAAGAGACCCAGTACTTC

d_gene: -
len: 8
v_gene: TRBV29-1
j_gene: TRBJ1-2
abundance: -
CDR3aa: CKLYGYTF
CDR3nt: TGCAAACTTTATGGCTACACCTTC

d_gene: TRBD1
len: 15
v_gene: TRBV5-6
j_gene: TRBJ1-2
abundance: -
CDR3aa: CASSLAGTGSYGYTF
CDR3nt: TGTGCCAGCAGCTTGGCCGGGACAGGGTCGTATGGCTACACCTTC

d_gene: TRBD1
len: 14
v_gene: TRBV10-3
j_gene: TRBJ1-1
abundance: -
CDR3aa: CAISAGQGDTEAFF
CDR3nt: TGTGCCATCAGTGCGGGACAGGGGGACACTGAAGCTTTCTTT

d_gene: TRBD2
len: 15
v_gene: TRBV7-2
j_gene: TRBJ2-1
abundance: -
CDR3aa: CATRLAGGSYNEQFF
CDR3nt: TGTGCCACCCGACTAGCGGGAGGCTCCTACAATGAGCAGTTCTTC

d_gene: TRBD1
len: 16
v_gene: TRBV6-1
j_gene: TRBJ2-7
abundance: -
CDR3aa: CASSDPGQGPPYEQYF
CDR3nt: TGTGCCAGCAGTGACCCCGGACAGGGTCCTCCCTACGAGCAGTACTTC

d_gene: -
len: 16
v_gene: TRBV11-1
j_gene: TRBJ1-3
abundance: medium-sized
CDR3aa: CASSPGRAEAGNTIYF
CDR3nt: TGTGCCAGCAGCCCAGGGAGGGCAGAAGCAGGAAACACCATATATTTT

d_gene: TRBD2
len: 15
v_gene: TRBV7-9
j_gene: TRBJ2-5
abundance: -
CDR3aa: CASSYNSGRVETQYF
CDR3nt: TGTGCCAGCAGCTATAATAGCGGGAGAGTGGAGACCCAGTACTTC

d_gene: TRBD2
len: 16
v_gene: TRBV7-2
j_gene: TRBJ2-5
abundance: -
CDR3aa: CASSLQTSGNGETQYF
CDR3nt: TGTGCCAGCAGCCTTCAGACTAGCGGGAATGGAGAGACCCAGTACTTC

d_gene: TRBD2
len: 17
v_gene: TRBV11-3
j_gene: TRBJ2-5
abundance: -
CDR3aa: CASSLDLTSGAQETQYF
CDR3nt: TGTGCCAGCAGCTTAGATTTAACTAGCGGGGCGCAAGAGACCCAGTACTTC

d_gene: -
len: 12
v_gene: TRBV29-1
j_gene: TRBJ2-1
abundance: -
CDR3aa: CSVVSGVDEQFF
CDR3nt: TGCAGCGTTGTGTCGGGTGTCGATGAGCAGTTCTTC

d_gene: -
len: 15
v_gene: TRBV7-9
j_gene: TRBJ2-4
abundance: -
CDR3aa: CASSSWALAKNIQYF
CDR3nt: TGTGCCAGCAGCTCCTGGGCGCTAGCCAAAAACATTCAGTACTTC

d_gene: -
len: 14
v_gene: TRBV19
j_gene: TRBJ1-5
abundance: -
CDR3aa: CASRAGRVNQPQHF
CDR3nt: TGTGCCAGTCGAGCGGGCAGGGTGAATCAGCCCCAGCATTTT

d_gene: -
len: 16
v_gene: TRBV15
j_gene: TRBJ2-5
abundance: -
CDR3aa: CATSRDKSGSRGTQYF
CDR3nt: TGTGCCACCAGCAGAGACAAGTCAGGGAGCAGGGGGACCCAGTACTTC

d_gene: -
len: 12
v_gene: TRBV5-1
j_gene: TRBJ2-7
abundance: -
CDR3aa: CASSLERYEQYF
CDR3nt: TGCGCCAGCAGCTTGGAACGGTACGAGCAGTACTTC

d_gene: -
len: 13
v_gene: TRBV6-5
j_gene: TRBJ2-1
abundance: -
CDR3aa: CASRRAYYNEQFF
CDR3nt: TGTGCCAGCAGGCGGGCCTACTACAATGAGCAGTTCTTC

d_gene: -
len: 16
v_gene: TRBV19
j_gene: TRBJ1-5
abundance: -
CDR3aa: CASSIQAGAGNQPQHF
CDR3nt: TGTGCCAGTAGTATCCAAGCGGGGGCAGGCAATCAGCCCCAGCATTTT

d_gene: -
len: 15
v_gene: TRBV11-3
j_gene: TRBJ2-5
abundance: -
CDR3aa: CASSLRNRAQETQYF
CDR3nt: TGTGCCAGCAGCTTACGGAACAGGGCGCAGGAGACCCAGTACTTC

d_gene: TRBD2
len: 16
v_gene: TRBV7-2
j_gene: TRBJ2-3
abundance: -
CDR3aa: CASIKLLAGGGDTQYF
CDR3nt: TGTGCCAGCATCAAACTGCTAGCGGGAGGGGGAGATACGCAGTATTTT

d_gene: -
len: 18
v_gene: TRBV21-1
j_gene: TRBJ2-1
abundance: -
CDR3aa: CASSRGLAGTSSYNEQFF
CDR3nt: TGTGCCAGCAGCAGGGGACTAGCGGGGACTAGCTCCTACAATGAGCAGTTCTTC

d_gene: TRBD1
len: 14
v_gene: TRBV30
j_gene: TRBJ1-5
abundance: -
CDR3aa: CAWSHPDRGQPQHF
CDR3nt: TGTGCCTGGAGCCATCCTGACAGGGGTCAGCCCCAGCATTTT

d_gene: -
len: 16
v_gene: TRBV5-6
j_gene: TRBJ1-1
abundance: once
CDR3aa: CASSVNRDNYNTEAFF
CDR3nt: TGTGCCAGCAGCGTAAACCGGGACAACTATAACACTGAAGCTTTCTTT

d_gene: -
len: 14
v_gene: TRBV3-1/TRBV3-2
j_gene: TRBJ1-2
abundance: -
CDR3aa: CASSQDSVRGGYTF
CDR3nt: TGTGCCAGCAGCCAGGACAGCGTACGGGGTGGCTACACCTTC

d_gene: -
len: 12
v_gene: TRBV12-3/TRBV12-4
j_gene: TRBJ2-7
abundance: -
CDR3aa: CASSNRVTEQYF
CDR3nt: TGTGCCAGCAGTAACAGGGTAACCGAGCAGTACTTC

d_gene: TRBD1
len: 12
v_gene: TRBV28
j_gene: TRBJ2-7
abundance: once
CDR3aa: CASRQGAQEQYF
CDR3nt: TGTGCCAGCAGACAGGGGGCTCAAGAGCAGTACTTC

d_gene: TRBD1
len: 16
v_gene: TRBV7-2
j_gene: TRBJ1-1
abundance: -
CDR3aa: CASSLGGRGMNTEAFF
CDR3nt: TGTGCCAGCAGCTTAGGAGGCAGGGGGATGAACACTGAAGCTTTCTTT

d_gene: -
len: 13
v_gene: TRBV11-3
j_gene: TRBJ1-3
abundance: -
CDR3aa: CASSPGGPGIIYF
CDR3nt: TGTGCCAGCAGCCCGGGGGGACCGGGGATCATATATTTT

d_gene: -
len: 13
v_gene: TRBV30
j_gene: TRBJ1-3
abundance: -
CDR3aa: CAWSQGSRNTIYF
CDR3nt: TGTGCCTGGAGTCAGGGTTCTAGAAACACCATATATTTT

d_gene: TRBD1
len: 14
v_gene: TRBV6-1
j_gene: TRBJ2-1
abundance: -
CDR3aa: CASSEAGAGGRQFF
CDR3nt: TGTGCCAGCAGTGAAGCAGGGGCAGGGGGTCGACAGTTCTTC